This entry features one T cell receptor beta chain sequence. Its antigen is not identified. Profiling relied on immunoSEQ multiplex PCR, and the TCRdb table lists in-frame clones only, not all of them. The table lists 180,000 or so clones, approximately 95% of them singletons, with 3% to 5% in the top ten. The data were obtained in a study of T cell responses to AZD1222 COVID-19 vaccine. Whole-study results and caveats: There were mostly white British donors and more females than males, and clonal diversity was possibly underestimated. Recipients of two AZD1222 doses showed rising Spike-specific TCR breadth and depth. Among spike-specific TCRs, nearly half reportedly target unmutated variant regions.

Sequenced material: peripheral blood, taken on day 0 of AZD1222 vaccination. This TCR was sampled from an adult in good health.

Here the CDR3 reads CASSLGNTEAFF. The CDR3 DNA reads TGTGCCAGCAGTTTGGGGAACACTGAAGCTTTCTTT. The rearrangement uses TRBV12-3 or TRBV12-4 and TRBJ1-1; D is unclear. The CDR3 spans 12 residues. V shed 3 bases and J shed 1 base, with 3 bases lying between them.